This TCR beta chain was recovered during a study of blood T cell repertoires in COVID-19 (TCRdb year 2020). About the study as a whole: The collaborator samples originated in the United States, Italy and Spain and spanned the acute and convalescent phases of COVID-19. The prospective study material was composed of cDNA or gDNA derived from T cells, B-cell-depleted T cells, or PBMCs. The dataset comprised deeply sampled blood TCRbeta repertoires from subjects exposed to, actively infected with, or recovered from COVID-19. A freely available public database, intended as a resource for researchers studying the immune response to SARS-CoV-2, is where the repertoires were released. Samples were obtained from the ongoing ImmuneRACE study (first 160 participants) and from about 1,300 subjects provided by 6 global collaborators. Nearly every sample came with metadata listing a de-identified subject ID, COVID-19 status, age in years and sex. Where HLA class I and class II types were available, the types were taken from metadata supplied by the sample provider, not from assay-based typing. The paper as a whole reports these results and caveats: The quantity of clinical and demographic metadata differed by source and by participant and was supplied without curation.

From the cysteine up to the phenylalanine, the CDR3 has a length of 15 residues. Here the CDR3 DNA is all that survives: 45 bases in frame from base 1. Looking up the germline V gene (reference sequence) yields CDR1 LNHNV and CDR2 YYDKDF. A distance of 15 bases separates the germline ends of V and J, which lose 5 bases and 2 bases respectively. Whole blood was collected in K2EDTA tubes by collaborating institutions according to the institutions' own protocols. For TCRbeta analysis, collaborator samples were shipped as frozen whole blood, as isolated PBMCs, or as DNA extracted from either sample type. TCRbeta CDR3 regions were amplified from genomic DNA by means of the immunoSEQ Assay, a bias-controlled multiplex PCR. On the study's bioinformatics: Within the assay, amplification of reference gene primers was used to estimate how many nucleated cells each sample contained. To quantify the absolute abundance of each unique TCRbeta CDR3 rearrangement, sequence reads were collapsed and filtered. Productive Simpson clonality was computed per sample as the square root of Simpson's diversity index over productive rearrangements. The table was pulled from immuneACCESS by TCRdb, which kept in-frame rearrangements only. Such tables lose some clones; where checked, under half of the loss comes from unresolved V genes, and the rest has no known cause. V and J calls plus clone size are reproduced from that table; the DNA served to infer D and trimming. This sample lists about 150,000 clones; more than 75% were detected once. The ten largest clonotypes hold under 7.5% of the sample.

On this clone itself: Its antigen has not been determined. No qualities accompany the bases; no much larger clone lies one base away.

The sample consisted of peripheral blood. The receptor's source is an older man with acute or convalescent COVID-19. This receptor chain uses TRBV15 and TRBJ2-5; TRBD1 is a possible D gene, resting on 8 matching bases. The bases are TGTGCCACCAGCTCAGACAGGGGACTACAAGAGACCCAGTACTTC. This is translated as CATSSDRGLQETQYF.